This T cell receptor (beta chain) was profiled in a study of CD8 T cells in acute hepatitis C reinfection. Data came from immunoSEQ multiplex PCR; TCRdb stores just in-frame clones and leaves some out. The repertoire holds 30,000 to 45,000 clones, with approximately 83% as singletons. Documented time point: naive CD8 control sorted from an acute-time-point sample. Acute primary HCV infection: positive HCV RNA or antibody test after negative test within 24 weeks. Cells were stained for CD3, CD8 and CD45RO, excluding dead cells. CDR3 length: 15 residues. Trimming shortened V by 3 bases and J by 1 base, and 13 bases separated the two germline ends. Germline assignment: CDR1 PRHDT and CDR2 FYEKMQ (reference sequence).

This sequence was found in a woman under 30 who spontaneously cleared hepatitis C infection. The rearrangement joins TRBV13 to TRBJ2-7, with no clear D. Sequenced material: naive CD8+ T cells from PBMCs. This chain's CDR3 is CASSFYGEVSYEQYF. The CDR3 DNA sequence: TGTGCCAGCAGCTTTTATGGTGAAGTTTCCTACGAGCAGTACTTC.